This T cell receptor beta chain was sequenced in a study of OX40 agonist ivuxolimab in advanced cancers. The wider study: The patients received ivuxolimab by intravenous route every 2 weeks at 0.01 to 10 mg/kg.

The protocol was immunoSEQ multiplex PCR, while the TCRdb copy is restricted to in-frame clones and leaves out a portion. Of 50,000 to 75,000 clones in the sample, 82% were seen once. CDR3 length: 14 residues. Trimming cost V 3 bases and J 6 bases, with 12 bases left between them. Germline CDR1 MNHEY, CDR2 SMNVEV (reference sequence). The chain carries TRBV27 and TRBJ1-5, with D maybe TRBD1 (6 bases). The sample here was CD4+ or CD8+ T cells sorted from blood, taken in a trial of the OX40 agonist ivuxolimab. The receptor comes from an adult with an advanced solid tumor such as melanoma, head and neck, liver or kidney cancer. As DNA, the CDR3 is TGTGCCAGCAGTTTTCAAAGGGGGGTTCAGCCCCAGCATTTT. It codes for CASSFQRGVQPQHF.